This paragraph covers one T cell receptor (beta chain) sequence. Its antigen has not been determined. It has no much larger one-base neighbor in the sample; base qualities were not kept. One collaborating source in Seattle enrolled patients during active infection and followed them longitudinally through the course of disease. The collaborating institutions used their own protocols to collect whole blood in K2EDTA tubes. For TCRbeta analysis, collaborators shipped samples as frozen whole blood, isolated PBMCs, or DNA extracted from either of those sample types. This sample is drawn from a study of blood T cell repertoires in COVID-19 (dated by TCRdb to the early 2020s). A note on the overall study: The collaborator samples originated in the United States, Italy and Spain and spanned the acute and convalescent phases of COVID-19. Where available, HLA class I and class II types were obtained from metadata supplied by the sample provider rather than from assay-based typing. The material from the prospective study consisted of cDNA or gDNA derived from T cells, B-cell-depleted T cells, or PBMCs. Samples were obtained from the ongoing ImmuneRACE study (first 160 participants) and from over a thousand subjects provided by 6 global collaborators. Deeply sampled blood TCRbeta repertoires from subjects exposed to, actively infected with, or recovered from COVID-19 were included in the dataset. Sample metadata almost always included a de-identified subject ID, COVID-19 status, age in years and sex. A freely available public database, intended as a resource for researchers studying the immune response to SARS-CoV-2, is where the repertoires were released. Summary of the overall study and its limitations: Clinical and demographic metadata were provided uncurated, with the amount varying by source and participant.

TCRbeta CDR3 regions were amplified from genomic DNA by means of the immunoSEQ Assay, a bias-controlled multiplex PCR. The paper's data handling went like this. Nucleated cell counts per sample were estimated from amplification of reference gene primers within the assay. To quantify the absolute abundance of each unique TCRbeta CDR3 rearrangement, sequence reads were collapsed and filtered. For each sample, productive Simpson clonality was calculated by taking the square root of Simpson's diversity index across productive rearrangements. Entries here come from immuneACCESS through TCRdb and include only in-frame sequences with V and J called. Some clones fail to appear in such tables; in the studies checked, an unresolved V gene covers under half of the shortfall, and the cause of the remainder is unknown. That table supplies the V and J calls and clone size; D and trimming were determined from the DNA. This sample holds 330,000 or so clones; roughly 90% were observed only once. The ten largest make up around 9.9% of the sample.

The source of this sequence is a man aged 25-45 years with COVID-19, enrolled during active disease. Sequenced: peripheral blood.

At the DNA level, the sequence is TGTGCCAGCAGCCAAGATACGGGAGGTAGGTCAGATACGCAGTATTTT. It translates as CASSQDTGGRSDTQYF. The V gene is TRBV3-1 (or the pseudogene TRBV3-2) and the J gene is TRBJ2-3, with 7 bases in between that match TRBD2. Germline trimming amounts to 0 bases on V and 4 bases on J, with 7 as the count of junction bases outside the gene matches. Spanning cysteine to phenylalanine, the CDR3 consists of 16 amino acids. CDR3 DNA only is kept here, 48 bases in frame from base 1. The CDR1 and CDR2 encoded by the germline V gene (reference sequence) are LGHDT and YNNKEL.